These 23 T cell receptor beta chains share one sample of origin, sequenced in a study of cytomegalovirus exposure and HLA in healthy donors (dated by TCRdb to the late 2010s). The library was produced with the immunoSEQ multiplex PCR assay. Sourced from immuneACCESS, this table was stored by TCRdb with only in-frame sequences that have V and J called. A share of the clones is absent; for the studies checked, an unresolved V gene accounts for under half, and the remainder has no known explanation. This sample gives roughly 130,000 clones in total; roughly 90% of them show up just once. About 2.7% of the sample is taken by the ten largest. Sequencing was performed on PBMCs. These TCRs come from a young man in good health and CMV-seronegative.

The J gene is TRBJ2-7, the V gene TRBV18, with TRBD1 as a possible D gene (5 bases). Between the trimmed V and J ends, which lost 2 bases and 3 bases, there was a span of 11 bases. The CDR3 totals 14 residues. In germline, CDR1 is KGHSH, CDR2 LQKENI. This chain's CDR3 is CASSPEHRNYEQYF. CDR3 DNA: TGTGCCAGCTCACCAGAGCACAGGAACTACGAGCAGTACTTC.

The chain recombines TRBV6-5 with TRBJ1-1; D possibly corresponds to TRBD1 (5 bases). This CDR3 spans 12 amino acids. Trimming pared 7 bases from V and 1 base from J, leaving 7 bases between. The germline CDR1 and CDR2 sequences are MNHEY and SVGAGI. The DNA of the CDR3 is TGTGCCAGCAACAGGCGGAACACTGAAGCTTTCTTT. This encodes CASNRRNTEAFF.

The CDR3 DNA is TGTGCCAGCAGTTTTACGACTAGCGGGGGGCGGTACTCCTACGAGCAGTACTTC. This sequence encodes CASSFTTSGGRYSYEQYF. The chain has TRBV27 and TRBJ2-7, with 13 bases lining up with TRBD2. CDR1 MNHEY and CDR2 SMNVEV come from the germline V gene (reference sequence). The V gene end was trimmed by 3 bases and the J gene end by 0 bases; junction bases not matched to a gene: 8. The CDR3 sequence is 18 residues long.

CDR3 coding DNA: TGTGCCAGCAGATACACAGGGGATGAGCAGTTCTTC. As protein: CASRYTGDEQFF. V and J are TRBV7-9 and TRBJ2-1; the match to TRBD1 covers 7 bases. CDR3 length: 12 amino acids. CDR1 is SEHNR, CDR2 FQNEAQ, per germline (reference sequence). V shed 6 bases, J shed 8 bases, and the junction held 4 bases outside the gene matches.

The J gene is TRBJ2-3, the V gene TRBV4-1; 7 nucleotides agree with TRBD2. Germline values: CDR1 MGHRA, CDR2 YSYEKL. V gave up 0 bases and J gave up 1 base; unmatched junction bases: 1. The CDR3 is made up of 15 amino acids. The CDR3 DNA is TGCGCCAGCAGCCAAGAGGGAGGGGGCACAGATACGCAGTATTTT. Its protein product is CASSQEGGGTDTQYF.

The chain couples TRBV6-5 to TRBJ2-1; the D gene is possibly TRBD2 (5 bases). V lost 2 bases and J lost 3, with 14 bases in between. This CDR3 is 16 amino acids long. Looked up from germline, CDR1 is MNHEY and CDR2 is SVGAGI. The CDR3 nucleotides read TGTGCCAGCAGTTACCGGACTGCGGCCAACTACAATGAGCAGTTCTTC. Amino acids: CASSYRTAANYNEQFF.

The rearrangement joins TRBV4-1 to TRBJ1-1; tentative D call: TRBD1 (5 bases). CDR1 is MGHRA and CDR2 is YSYEKL in the germline V gene. V dropped 0 bases and J dropped 5 bases, with 10 bases sitting between them. CDR3 length: 14 amino acids. Here the CDR3 reads CASSQETVATEAFF. The CDR3 DNA follows: TGCGCCAGCAGCCAAGAGACAGTGGCAACTGAAGCTTTCTTT.

V gene TRBV7-8 combines with J gene TRBJ2-7; D is perhaps TRBD2 (6 bases). V was cut by 3 bases and J by 3 bases, with 15 bases left in between. CDR1 is SGHVS, CDR2 FQNEAQ, per germline. The CDR3 sequence is 15 residues long. The CDR3 reads CASSFGGGEFYEQYF. The CDR3 bases are TGTGCCAGCAGCTTCGGGGGAGGAGAATTCTACGAGCAGTACTTC.

The V and J genes are TRBV4-1 and TRBJ2-1; 9 bases are shared with TRBD2. Per germline, CDR1 MGHRA and CDR2 YSYEKL. The CDR3 loop spans 15 amino acids. J lost 3 bases, V lost 3 bases, and 3 bases had no gene match. This CDR3 reads CASSQREGNYNEQFF. CDR3 coding DNA: TGCGCCAGCAGCCAGCGGGAGGGGAACTACAATGAGCAGTTCTTC.

In this sample, this clone turned up once. V is TRBV10-3 and J is TRBJ1-1, with a tentative D call TRBD1 (6 bases). The CDR3 consists of 15 residues. Trimming pared 1 base from V and 1 base from J, leaving 10 bases between. Germline CDR1 is ENHRY and CDR2 is SYGVKD. The DNA for the CDR3 is TGTGCCATCAGTGAGTTGGGACAAGCGAACACTGAAGCTTTCTTT. It encodes CAISELGQANTEAFF.

This clone appeared once. V gene TRBV6-5 combines with J gene TRBJ2-7; 9 bases are shared with TRBD1. The CDR3 has 14 amino acids. Germline values: CDR1 MNHEY, CDR2 SVGAGI. Losses at the gene ends were 4 bases for V and 5 bases for J; bases not matched to a gene: 6. The CDR3 is CASSSGQGTHEQYF. CDR3 nucleotide sequence: TGTGCCAGCAGTTCCGGACAGGGGACCCACGAGCAGTACTTC.

This clone was recorded only once. The V call is TRBV12-5, the J call TRBJ2-1; a weak D match, TRBD1 (6 bases). V was pared by 2 bases and J by 6 bases, with 11 bases between. Germline assignment: CDR1 LGHNT and CDR2 FRNRAP. The CDR3 loop spans 14 amino acids. The CDR3 reads CASGLIQGFNEQFF. In nucleotides, the CDR3 is TGTGCTAGTGGTTTGATACAGGGATTCAATGAGCAGTTCTTC.

This clone was seen once. The chain couples TRBV2 to TRBJ1-6, with D possibly being TRBD1 (5 bases). The CDR3 covers 15 residues. The germline gives CDR1 SNHLY, CDR2 FYNNEI. V lost 6 bases to trimming and J lost 9 bases, with 18 bases between them. The CDR3 nucleotides are TGTGCCAGCAGGACCGACAGAAGCCCCAGTTCACCCCTCCACTTT. This codes for CASRTDRSPSSPLHF.

The V gene is TRBV28, the J gene TRBJ1-1, with a possible D match to TRBD1 (6 bases). The V end was cut by 6 bases, the J end by 0 bases, with 14 bases between. Germline V gene lookup returns CDR1 MDHEN and CDR2 SYDVKM. The length of the CDR3 is 15 residues. The CDR3 nucleotides are TGTGCCAGCAGCCTCTTAGGGGGTATGAACACTGAAGCTTTCTTT. Translating it yields CASSLLGGMNTEAFF.

The sample holds a few counts of this clone. The J gene is TRBJ2-7, the V gene TRBV19; 8 bases are shared with TRBD2. The CDR3 covers 17 residues. Losses at the gene ends were 5 bases for V and 4 bases for J; bases not matched to a gene: 16. Germline V gene lookup returns CDR1 LNHDA and CDR2 SQIVND (reference sequence). CDR3 sequence: CASSSRFFAGGGYEQYF. DNA of the CDR3: TGTGCCAGTAGTTCCCGCTTTTTTGCGGGAGGTGGGTACGAGCAGTACTTC. Full variable domain (outside the CDR3, taken from reference TRBV19 and TRBJ2-7): DGGITQSPKYLFRKEGQNVTLSCEQNLNHDAMYWYRQDPGQGLRLIYYSQIVNDFQKGDIAEGYSVSREKKESFPLTVTSAQKNPTAFYLCASSSRFFAGGGYEQYFGPGTRLTVT.

V gene TRBV6-1 combines with J gene TRBJ2-7; 7 positions agree with TRBD1. Germline V CDR1 and CDR2: MNHNS, SASEGT. The V segment lost 8 bases and the J segment 1 base; nucleotides outside the gene matches: 8. This CDR3 has 14 amino acids. The chain's CDR3 is CASFDRALSYEQYF. CDR3 DNA: TGTGCCAGCTTTGACAGGGCCCTATCCTACGAGCAGTACTTC.

This chain joins TRBV15 and TRBJ2-7; 15 nucleotides match TRBD2. V lost 5 bases and J lost 0; bases outside the gene matches: 11. Germline V gene sequence: CDR1 LNHNV, CDR2 YYDKDF (reference sequence). The CDR3 length is 19 residues. The CDR3 loop reads CATSRYQGLAGGSSYEQYF. The CDR3 DNA reads as TGTGCCACCAGCCGCTACCAGGGACTAGCGGGGGGAAGCTCCTACGAGCAGTACTTC.

The chain's CDR3 is CASSPGQGRDSPLHF. The CDR3 nucleotides are TGTGCCAGCAGTCCCGGACAGGGTCGAGATTCACCCCTCCACTTT. V and J are TRBV27 and TRBJ1-6; TRBD1 matches at 8 bases. The CDR3 covers 15 residues. Trimming cost V 5 bases and J 8 bases; bases outside gene matches: 8. The germline gives CDR1 MNHEY, CDR2 SMNVEV (reference sequence).

The chain joins TRBV5-6 to TRBJ1-3; TRBD1 might be the D (6 bases). The CDR3 is made up of 19 amino acids. V shed 3 bases and J shed 0 bases, with 22 bases lying between them. Germline lookup yields CDR1 SGHDT and CDR2 YYEEEE. The CDR3, as DNA: TGTGCCAGCAGCTCAACCGGGACACACTCTCCCTACTCTGGAAACACCATATATTTT. This gives the protein CASSSTGTHSPYSGNTIYF.

The chain links TRBV5-4 to TRBJ1-1; D is uncertain. CDR1 is SGHNT, CDR2 YYREEE, per germline (reference sequence). Trimming removed 2 bases from V and 1 base from J, with 6 bases in between. The CDR3 consists of 13 residues. The CDR3 nucleotides read TGTGCCAGCAGCTTTCAGGAGAACACTGAAGCTTTCTTT. Translating gives CASSFQENTEAFF. Drawing the rest from reference TRBV5-4 and TRBJ1-1, the complete variable domain is ETGVTQSPTHLIKTRGQQVTLRCSSQSGHNTVSWYQQALGQGPQFIFQYYREEENGRGNFPPRFSGLQFPNYSSELNVNALELDDSALYLCASSFQENTEAFFGQGTRLTVV.

The rearrangement uses TRBV4-3 and TRBJ2-7; no clear D gene. Per the germline V gene, CDR1 is LGHNA and CDR2 is YSLEER. The CDR3 consists of 14 residues. Trimming took 1 base from V and 3 from J, leaving 10 bases between them. The CDR3 nucleotides read TGCGCCAGCAGCCAAGGCAGTGGTGGCTACGAGCAGTACTTC. It yields the protein CASSQGSGGYEQYF.

This chain links TRBV13 with TRBJ2-1; 10 nucleotides match TRBD2. The CDR3 runs to 17 residues. The V and J ends lost 0 bases and 5 bases, in that order; junction bases with no gene match: 7. CDR1 is PRHDT, CDR2 FYEKMQ, per germline (reference sequence). The CDR3 sequence: CASSLGHLGLADNEQFF. The CDR3 nucleotides read TGTGCCAGCAGCTTAGGTCATTTAGGACTAGCGGACAATGAGCAGTTCTTC.

The rearrangement joins TRBV6-6 to TRBJ2-7; TRBD1 might be the D (6 bases). The CDR3 sequence is 14 residues long. The V gene lost 6 bases and the J gene lost 5 bases, with 17 bases spanning the gap. Germline assignment: CDR1 MNHNY and CDR2 SVGAGI (reference sequence). The CDR3 protein is CASSPLRGPNEQYF. The CDR3 DNA sequence: TGTGCCAGCAGCCCTCTCAGGGGCCCCAACGAGCAGTACTTC.